This TCR beta chain appears in the sequencing data of a study of cytomegalovirus exposure and HLA in healthy donors. Study-wide results and caveats: The study put 150 to 200 TCR beta chains on its list as cytomegalovirus-associated.

This CDR3 has 15 residues. Per the germline V gene, CDR1 is SGHRS and CDR2 is YFSETQ. Trimming took 0 bases from V and 4 from J; bases not matched to a gene: 4. The assay was immunoSEQ multiplex PCR, and TCRdb's table has in-frame clones only and misses some. The sample carries about 160,000 clones, roughly 90% recorded once. To note about this clone: Its antigen is undetermined.

The chain employs TRBV5-1 and TRBJ2-7; TRBD2 aligns across 10 bases. Sequenced material: PBMCs. The source of this sequence is a man in his late teens or twenties in good health and CMV-seropositive. As DNA, the CDR3 is TGCGCCAGCAGCTTGGGACTAGCGGGTCGTTACGAGCAGTACTTC. Translating gives CASSLGLAGRYEQYF. The variable domain in full, with the rest retrieved from reference TRBV5-1 and TRBJ2-7, is KAGVTQTPRYLIKTRGQQVTLSCSPISGHRSVSWYQQTPGQGLQFLFEYFSETQRNKGNFPGRFSGRQFSNSRSEMNVSTLELGDSALYLCASSLGLAGRYEQYFGPGTRLTVT.